This T cell receptor (beta chain) was sequenced during a study of cytomegalovirus exposure and HLA in healthy donors (TCRdb year 2017). Context from the whole study: An earlier analysis of roughly 570 of the donors reported approximately 260 Gb of sequence data and 117 million unique TCR beta sequences obtained from about 200 million T cells. Every repertoire in the discovery cohort had been generated on one and the same sequencing platform. In addition to the first cohort of around 670 subjects, a separate validation cohort of under 150 different subjects was used. On average, roughly 200,000 unique TCR beta nucleotide sequences were sequenced per donor among a few hundred genotyped donors of the cohort, with approximately 18% of those sequences being non-productive. A handful of DR-DQ haplotypes were handled as single units for association and clustering because linkage in the cohort was strong. A later analysis re-examined previously published TCR beta repertoires from roughly 720 donors and added high-resolution HLA genotyping to investigate patterns of TCR occurrence. An earlier analysis of roughly 600 of the donors used high-throughput TCR beta sequencing to judge whether each TCR beta V gene segment behaved as functional or pseudogenic. Donor age, sex, ethnicity and CMV serostatus were compiled alongside the repertoire data. Using immunosequencing, the study profiled T cell repertoires from 500 to 800 subjects and related those repertoires to cytomegalovirus serostatus. In the later analysis, no new phenotypic data were used to find candidate immune exposures; instead, reliance was placed on TCR beta sequences and their occurrence across donors. The study combined high-throughput TCR immunosequencing, statistical association of individual TCRs with disease status, and machine learning to predict cytomegalovirus infection status. Genome-wide SNP genotypes for about 60% of the roughly 700 donors were used in a later genetic analysis, which treated that subset as a discovery cohort. Typing coverage varied by locus: 629-630 donors for A, B, C, DRB1 and DQB1; roughly 520 for DQA1; more than 600 for DPA1; approximately 470 for DPB1. HLA typing included class I and class II loci at four-digit resolution. Of the approximately 400 genotyped donors, 65% to 90% fell in the genetic ancestry cluster associated with self-reported Caucasian donors. The study aimed to test whether signatures of past pathogen exposure could be identified by cataloging public T cell receptors. An early release that covered fewer than 800 HLA-typed donors contained approximately 300 gigabases of sequencing data and tens of millions of unique TCR sequences.

In total, about 650 healthy bone marrow donors made up the cohort. All cohort members were sampled while nominally healthy, although unrecorded immune exposures were likely present. The donor tested CMV seropositive and was one of the 289 seropositive cohort members. A peripheral blood sample was provided by each donor, and peripheral blood mononuclear cells were used for TCR beta sequencing. Genomic DNA was extracted from the blood cell samples with the Qiagen DNeasy Blood Extraction Kit. With respect to this clone: Its antigen is unknown. Base qualities are not recorded, but no much larger clone differs from it by a single base.

The germline V end is reduced by 6 bases and the J end by 6 bases; junction bases left unmatched: 5. From the cysteine through the phenylalanine, the CDR3 covers 14 amino acids. This entry keeps only the CDR3 DNA: 42 bases, framed from base 1. In the germline V gene, CDR1 corresponds to MNHNS and CDR2 to SASEGT. The library relied on the immunoSEQ multiplex PCR assay. For the multiplex PCR, a mixture combining 60 forward primers for TCR Vbeta segments and 13 reverse primers for TCR Jbeta segments was used. The CDR3 region of rearranged TCR beta genes was amplified from genomic DNA by a multiplex PCR assay. The amplified TCR beta libraries were sequenced on the Illumina HiSeq System as 87-base-pair reads. The paper's data handling went like this. A later analysis tallied roughly 76 million unique TCR beta chains across the 666 repertoires, and approximately 9.9 million of those chains were shared by two or more donors. A nearest-neighbor algorithm error-corrected the raw reads and collapsed the reads into unique sequences, merging closely related sequences to remove PCR and sequencing errors. To assign V, D and J gene segments, CDR3 sequences were aligned to IMGT reference sequences. For a sequence to be retained, a match of at least six nucleotides was required to both a V gene segment and a J gene segment. A rearrangement counted as productive if the CDR3 had no stop codons and remained in frame with V and J, and every other rearrangement counted as non-productive. Following IMGT convention, CDR3 was defined as the stretch from the second conserved V-encoded cysteine up to the conserved J-encoded phenylalanine. Sequences without an unambiguous match to a single V gene segment were excluded from the earlier analysis of over 500 of the donors. In an earlier analysis of a few hundred of the donors, V segments were called functional above 56.7% productive rearrangements and were called segregating when the between-donor standard deviation exceeded 5%. A statistical classification framework was built for diagnosing cytomegalovirus status from the catalog of TCR beta chain sequences. In a later analysis, V and J genes were assigned by comparing TCR nucleotide sequences against IMGT/GENE-DB human TR gene sequences. Using the TCRdist pipeline, a later analysis assigned CDR3 sequences along with most-parsimonious VDJ recombination scenarios. In a later analysis, each TCR beta chain was defined by its CDR3 amino acid sequence together with its V-gene family, and reads lacking a unique V-gene family were excluded. A later analysis removed 550 to 650 highly shared, low-generation-probability nucleotide sequences to deal with suspected cross-contamination and a sequencing artifact. For each public chain, a later analysis derived a clonal expansion index from normalized ranks of inferred template counts within each repertoire. In a later analysis, generation probabilities were computed with a VDJ recombination model fitted to out-of-frame rearrangements, and the resulting probabilities were checked against IGoR. Hypergeometric tests were used in a later analysis to score TCR-TCR, TCR-HLA and TCR-CMV co-occurrence, with a repertoire-size bias correction applied to the TCR pairs. In a later analysis, false discovery rates were estimated by permuting HLA or CMV assignments 20 times. In a later analysis, co-occurring TCRs were grouped with DBSCAN, and TCRdist sequence similarity was added when clustering was performed within HLA-allele-positive subsets. Repertoires with fewer than 30,000 or more than 120,000 public chains were left out of co-occurrence clustering, as were four to six repertoires with anomalous nucleotide sharing. TCRdb took over this immuneACCESS table, retaining in-frame rearrangements with V and J assigned. Such tables are incomplete; in checked studies, under half of the missing clones stem from an unresolved V gene, and the remainder is unexplained. The V and J calls and the clone size are those of that table, but D and trimming were determined from the DNA. In all, the sample holds about 180,000 clones, and about three quarters of those were seen once. Jointly, the top ten make up approximately 1.5% of the sample.

Paper-wide results and their limitations: The authors suggested that the approach could potentially be generalized to other disease states and immunological phenotypes. The study gave a list of more than 150 TCR beta chains associated with cytomegalovirus. In a later analysis, several top co-occurrence clusters were reported to appear linked to parvovirus B19, influenza, CMV and Epstein-Barr virus. Sequencing depth was assumed to be roughly uniform across donors in the presence/absence analyses, though that assumption may not hold. A further reported finding was that TCR beta sequences accurately predicted the HLA-A and HLA-B alleles for most subjects in the first cohort. The only immune exposure information available for the cohort was CMV serostatus. In vitro tests confirmed that three of the cytomegalovirus-associated TCR beta chains recognize cytomegalovirus antigens. The cohort was sequenced for TCR beta chains only, and without alpha or paired-chain data the features that could be detected were limited. Compared with equally common non-associated chains, HLA-associated TCR beta chains in a later analysis were more clonally expanded and had lower generation probabilities. Most CMV-associated TCR beta chains appeared to be HLA-restricted in a later analysis, and the HLA associations seemed to be driven largely by CMV exposure. According to a later genetic analysis, donors in an Asian-associated ancestry cluster had fewer N-insertions in productive TCRs than the approximately 700-donor mean. Across donors, most TCR sequences were observed very rarely, whereas some public TCRs were present in many individuals. According to a later analysis, TCR association rates differed among HLA loci, with DRB1 alleles showing the most associated TCRs and HLA-C alleles showing the fewest. A group of highly shared sequence variants was considered likely to be a technical artifact of the sequencing pipeline. Because HLA typing was unavailable for some donors at each locus, only the typed subset was used in association tests. A later analysis associated about 17,000 TCR beta sequences with specific HLA alleles at a false discovery rate of 0.05. Linkage disequilibrium might explain the correlated functional status among segregating V segments, but an unknown experimental factor could not be ruled out. Because counts were too low, about 15 rarely observed V segments, including chromosome 9 orphons, were left out of the earlier analysis of roughly 600 of the donors. Some IMGT-functional V segments, including TRBV6-2 and TRBV6-3, could not be distinguished by the 87-base-pair reads and were therefore excluded. The classifier was reported to diagnose cytomegalovirus status with high specificity and sensitivity in both the original and validation cohorts. In an earlier analysis of more than 450 of the donors, most TCR beta V segments were observed in productive rearrangements about 90% or about 30% of the time, broadly matching IMGT annotations. A later genetic analysis associated a missense DCLRE1C variant with V-gene and J-gene trimming of TCR beta chains, and an independent cohort replicated the association. When HLA alleles, especially DR and DQ, strongly co-occurred, attributing TCR associations to individual alleles was difficult.

The sample was PBMCs. The chain is made from TRBV6-1 and TRBJ1-5; 10 central nucleotides agree with TRBD1. The clonotype was recovered from a woman in her twenties or thirties in good health and CMV-seropositive. The CDR3 reads CASSEGQGSQPQHF. The DNA sequence is TGTGCCAGCAGCGAGGGACAGGGGAGTCAGCCCCAGCATTTT.